This entry lists 17 T cell receptor beta chains sequenced from one sample in a study of blood T cell repertoires in COVID-19. Produced via immunoSEQ multiplex PCR; TCRdb's table is partial and in-frame only. The data contain some 120,000 clones, around 90% of them singletons. What was sequenced was peripheral blood. The receptors stem from a human donor in a cohort sampled during active COVID-19.

In DNA, the CDR3 is TGTGCCAGCAGCTTAGATGCCTTGGGGGGAAAACTGTTTTTT. Translating it yields CASSLDALGGKLFF. The J gene is TRBJ1-4, the V gene TRBV11-2; possibly TRBD1 for D (5 bases). V dropped 0 bases and J dropped 10 bases, with 12 bases sitting between them. Germline CDR1 is SGHAT and CDR2 is FQNNGV. The CDR3 sequence is 14 residues long.

The V call is TRBV21-1, the J call TRBJ2-2; the table's D call, TRBD1, was not checked against the DNA. TRBV21-1 is designated a pseudogene. This CDR3 region has 17 residues. The CDR3 spells CASSFPPPDRAGGELFF. For the CDR3, the DNA is TGTGCCAGCAGCTTCCCGCCCCCGGACAGGGCAGGCGGGGAGCTGTTTTTT.

This chain links TRBV5-4 with TRBJ1-2; D may be TRBD1 (5 bases). Looked up from germline, CDR1 is SGHNT and CDR2 is YYREEE (reference sequence). The CDR3 runs 14 residues. V was pared by 2 bases and J by 0 bases, with 8 bases between. CDR3 coding DNA: TGTGCCAGCAGCTTCGACAGCGCTAACTATGGCTACACCTTC. This sequence encodes CASSFDSANYGYTF. The variable domain in full, completed from reference TRBV5-4 and TRBJ1-2, reads ETGVTQSPTHLIKTRGQQVTLRCSSQSGHNTVSWYQQALGQGPQFIFQYYREEENGRGNFPPRFSGLQFPNYSSELNVNALELDDSALYLCASSFDSANYGYTFGSGTRLTVV.

The chain recombines TRBV6-5 with TRBJ2-5; weak D call: TRBD1 (5 bases). V lost 2 bases and J 5 bases, leaving 15 bases between the germline ends. Germline V lookup: CDR1 MNHEY, CDR2 SVGAGI. There are 15 residues in the CDR3. The CDR3 is CASSYGSSGSETQYF. In nucleotides, the CDR3 is TGTGCCAGCAGTTACGGGTCCTCAGGGTCGGAGACCCAGTACTTC.

V usage is TRBV12-5 and J usage is TRBJ2-7; 9 positions match TRBD1. In germline, CDR1 is LGHNT, CDR2 FRNRAP. After removal of 2 bases from V and 2 bases from J, the junction contained 4 bases not matched to a gene. The CDR3 length is 15 residues. CDR3 coding DNA: TGTGCTAGTGGTTTGATCGGACAGGGGCCCTACGAGCAGTACTTC. The encoded protein is CASGLIGQGPYEQYF.

The chain is built from TRBV3-1 (or the pseudogene TRBV3-2) and TRBJ1-3, with 7 bases fitting TRBD1. CDR1 and CDR2 (germline): LGHDT, YNNKEL (reference sequence). V shed 4 bases, J shed 1 base, and the junction held 13 bases outside the gene matches. This CDR3 contains 18 residues. DNA for the CDR3: TGTGCCAGCAGCCCGACCCCTGGACAGGTTTCATCTGGAAACACCATATATTTT. Its protein is CASSPTPGQVSSGNTIYF.

V usage is TRBV11-2 and J usage is TRBJ2-2, with TRBD2 identical over 9 bases. The J segment lost 4 bases and the V segment lost 2 bases, leaving 5 bases of the junction unmatched. This CDR3 region has 16 residues. Germline assignment: CDR1 SGHAT and CDR2 FQNNGV. Here the CDR3 DNA reads TGTGCCAGCAGCTTACGGTTAGCGGGGGCCACCGGGGAGCTGTTTTTT. It translates to CASSLRLAGATGELFF.

This chain uses TRBV5-4 with TRBJ2-3, with 8 bases matching TRBD2. With 0 bases clipped from V and 1 base from J, the junction kept 4 bases outside the gene matches. The CDR3 runs 16 residues. CDR1 is SGHNT and CDR2 is YYREEE in the germline V gene (reference sequence). The CDR3 sequence is CASSLVAGGGTDTQYF. CDR3 DNA: TGTGCCAGCAGCTTGGTCGCGGGGGGAGGCACAGATACGCAGTATTTT. Looking up the rest from reference TRBV5-4 and TRBJ2-3 gives the full variable domain: ETGVTQSPTHLIKTRGQQVTLRCSSQSGHNTVSWYQQALGQGPQFIFQYYREEENGRGNFPPRFSGLQFPNYSSELNVNALELDDSALYLCASSLVAGGGTDTQYFGPGTRLTVL.

The rearrangement links TRBV18 to TRBJ2-7; TRBD2 might be the D (5 bases). The V gene's germline CDR1 is KGHSH and CDR2 LQKENI. The CDR3 sequence is 12 residues long. Trimming cost V 10 bases and J 3 bases, with 13 bases left between them. The CDR3 is CATTGNFYEQYF. CDR3 DNA: TGTGCCACCACGGGGAACTTCTACGAGCAGTACTTC. Filled out from reference TRBV18 and TRBJ2-7, the complete variable domain reads NAGVMQNPRHLVRRRGQEARLRCSPMKGHSHVYWYRQLPEEGLKFMVYLQKENIIDESGMPKERFSAEFPKEGPSILRIQQVVRGDSAAYFCATTGNFYEQYFGPGTRLTVT.

The V call is TRBV28, the J call TRBJ1-1; D uncertain. The length of the CDR3 is 13 residues. The germline V gene has CDR1 MDHEN and CDR2 SYDVKM. With 1 base removed from V and 5 bases from J, the gap between germline ends came to 8 bases. In DNA form, the CDR3 reads TGTGCCAGCAGTTTATACGGGGATACTGAAGCTTTCTTT. Translating gives CASSLYGDTEAFF.

The chain carries TRBV12-3 or TRBV12-4 and TRBJ1-6; possible D gene TRBD1, 6 bases. This CDR3 has 13 residues. With 6 bases removed from V and 6 bases from J, the gap between germline ends came to 9 bases. DNA of the CDR3: TGTGCCAGCAGAGGACAGCCTAATTCACCCCTCCACTTT. This translates into CASRGQPNSPLHF.

V and J are TRBV11-2 and TRBJ2-7, with 11 nucleotides matching TRBD2. The CDR3 consists of 16 residues. The germline V gene has CDR1 SGHAT and CDR2 FQNNGV. Germline trimming cut 5 bases from V and 4 bases from J; bases unmatched to any gene: 10. The CDR3, as DNA: TGTGCCAGCAGCCCCCTAGCGGGGGGTCCTTTATACGAGCAGTACTTC. Translated: CASSPLAGGPLYEQYF.

The chain joins TRBV18 to TRBJ2-3; 10 bases are shared with TRBD2. The CDR3 runs to 19 residues. V dropped 5 bases and J dropped 4; count of bases not matched to a gene: 18. CDR1 and CDR2 from the germline V gene are KGHSH and LQKENI. The CDR3 bases are TGTGCCAGCTCAGTAAGCGGGAGGGCCTTGTCGGATCGTCCAGATACGCAGTATTTT. Encoded protein: CASSVSGRALSDRPDTQYF.

The chain uses TRBV5-1 and TRBJ2-2; 13 nucleotides agree with TRBD2. This CDR3 is built from 17 residues. From germline, CDR1 is SGHRS and CDR2 YFSETQ. V was pared by 4 bases and J by 4 bases, with 7 bases of the junction left unmatched. The CDR3 DNA reads as TGCGCCAGCAGCCCCAGGGGACTAGCGGGGAGCACCGGGGAGCTGTTTTTT. The encoded protein is CASSPRGLAGSTGELFF.

This chain links TRBV5-4 with TRBJ2-2, with D unresolved. Trimming took 2 bases from V and 5 from J, leaving 4 bases between them. The CDR3 loop spans 12 amino acids. CDR1 is SGHNT and CDR2 is YYREEE in the germline V gene (reference sequence). The CDR3 loop is CASSFQTGELFF. CDR3 sequence (DNA): TGTGCCAGCAGCTTTCAGACCGGGGAGCTGTTTTTT.

The chain links TRBV4-1 to TRBJ2-7; TRBD1 agrees at 8 bases. The V segment lost 3 bases and the J segment 3 bases; nucleotides outside the gene matches: 7. In germline, CDR1 is MGHRA, CDR2 YSYEKL. This CDR3 comprises 15 residues. CDR3 DNA: TGCGCCAGCAGCCACCCGGACAGGGAATTCTACGAGCAGTACTTC. Translation: CASSHPDREFYEQYF.

CDR3 bases: TGTGCCTGGAGTCTAAATAGCTACGAGCAGTACTTC. Its protein product is CAWSLNSYEQYF. V gene TRBV30 combines with J gene TRBJ2-7; unclear D gene. V lost 2 bases, J lost 3 bases, and 8 bases lay in between. Germline-derived CDR1 and CDR2 are GTSNPN and SVGIG (reference sequence). The CDR3 runs to 12 residues. Combining the CDR3 with reference TRBV30 and TRBJ2-7 gives the whole variable domain SQTIHQWPATLVQPVGSPLSLECTVEGTSNPNLYWYRQAAGRGLQLLFYSVGIGQISSEVPQNLSASRPQDRQFILSSKKLLLSDSGFYLCAWSLNSYEQYFGPGTRLTVT.